The 27 T cell receptor beta chains in this list originate from one sample, sequenced in a study of T-cell memory formation after mild COVID-19 (dated by TCRdb to the early 2020s). Preparation of the library involved 5' RACE. TCRdb names Illumina NovaSeq 6000 as the instrument used. TCRdb cleaned the public reads at Q25 with fastp, built clones with MiXCR and kept in-frame beta chains. Under each unique CDR3 protein, matching rows form one entry showing the most common genes and DNA. This sample is represented by about 400,000 distinct CDR3 sequences; 20% to 25% of them were singletons. Of the sample, about 12% falls within the top ten clones. The sample was PBMCs or a T cell subset sorted from them (not recorded which). The source is an adult woman who had mild COVID-19 (a few samples of this study predate the infection). The sample titles of this study are shuffled in the database, so cell type and time point are left out; the donor was told from shared clones.

This chain joins TRBV19 and TRBJ1-6; maybe TRBD1 (6 bases). V was shortened by 4 bases and J by 4 bases, with 8 bases between the two germline ends. CDR3 length: 14 residues. CDR1 is LNHDA, CDR2 SQIVND, per germline (reference sequence). The CDR3, as DNA: TGTGCCAGTAGTACTACAGGGTATAATTCACCCCTCCACTTT. It is translated as CASSTTGYNSPLHF.

Regarding this clonotype: A read error may account for a junction end that differs from germline. The rearrangement links TRBV24-1 to TRBJ2-7, with 8 positions matching TRBD1. The length of the CDR3 is 16 residues. Germline V gene sequence: CDR1 KGHDR, CDR2 SFDVKD. CDR3: CATSETGTGSSYEQYF. As DNA, the CDR3 is TGTGCCACGAGTGAGACCGGGACAGGCAGCTCCTACGAGCAGTACTTC.

DNA for the CDR3: TGTGCCAGCAGCTTAGCGGCAGGGGGAGGAGAGACCCAGTACTTC. Protein product: CASSLAAGGGETQYF. The V and J genes are TRBV7-2 and TRBJ2-5, with a weak D call TRBD1 (7 bases). The germline gives CDR1 SGHTA, CDR2 FQGNSA. V shed 0 bases and J shed 4 bases, with 12 bases lying between them. The CDR3 is 15 residues long.

The chain's CDR3 is CASSEVQGETQYF. CDR3 bases: TGTGCCAGCAGTGAAGTTCAAGGAGAGACCCAGTACTTC. The chain combines TRBV6-1 with TRBJ2-5, with D hard to call. The CDR3 has 13 residues. Germline CDR1 MNHNS, CDR2 SASEGT. V was trimmed by 1 base and J by 4 bases, leaving 7 bases between them.

CDR3 sequence reads: CSVWRDSYEQYF. CDR3 nucleotides: TGCAGTGTGTGGCGGGACTCCTACGAGCAGTACTTC. V is TRBV20-1 and J is TRBJ2-7, with D maybe TRBD2 (6 bases). The CDR3 totals 12 residues. CDR1 and CDR2 (germline): DFQATT, SNEGSKA (reference sequence). The V and J ends lost 7 bases and 0 bases respectively, with 10 bases between them.

This chain joins TRBV6-6 and TRBJ1-5, with unresolved D. V dropped 7 bases and J dropped 0 bases, with 4 bases sitting between them. CDR1 MNHNY and CDR2 SVGAGI come from the germline V gene (reference sequence). CDR3 length: 12 residues. The CDR3 here is CASTSSNQPQHF. The CDR3 DNA follows: TGTGCCAGCACTAGTAGCAATCAGCCCCAGCATTTT.

The chain recombines TRBV5-1 with TRBJ1-2; D is unclear. CDR1 is SGHRS, CDR2 YFSETQ, per germline. Trimming cost V 4 bases and J 4 bases, with 8 bases left between them. This CDR3 region has 12 residues. The CDR3 loop is CASSESGYGYTF. Written as DNA, the CDR3 is TGCGCCAGCAGCGAATCGGGCTATGGCTACACCTTC.

The chain is built from TRBV25-1 and TRBJ2-4; the D is unclear. The CDR3 runs to 15 residues. Per the germline V gene, CDR1 is MGHDK and CDR2 is SYGVNS. Trimming removed 1 base from V and 1 base from J, with 8 bases in between. The CDR3 is CASSESEVAKNIQYF. CDR3 coding DNA: TGTGCCAGCAGTGAATCAGAGGTGGCCAAAAACATTCAGTACTTC.

The V and J genes are TRBV18 and TRBJ1-2; TRBD1 matches at 9 bases. This CDR3 comprises 15 residues. Germline values: CDR1 KGHSH, CDR2 LQKENI. J gave up 2 bases and V 3 bases, and 4 bases lay outside the gene matches. This chain's CDR3 is CASSPWDRENYGYTF. Here the CDR3 DNA reads TGTGCCAGCTCACCCTGGGACAGGGAGAACTATGGCTACACCTTC.

The chain links TRBV7-2 to TRBJ2-7; 9 nucleotides align to TRBD2. V gave up 1 base and J gave up 6 bases; unmatched junction bases: 7. The CDR3 consists of 15 residues. The germline V gene has CDR1 SGHTA and CDR2 FQGNSA. CDR3 nucleotides: TGTGCCAGCAGCTTAGTCCTCGCGGGAGGGCGCGAGCAGTACTTC. It codes for CASSLVLAGGREQYF.

In this sample, this clonotype turned up a few times. V is TRBV29-1 and J is TRBJ2-7; D is tentatively TRBD1 or TRBD2 (5 bases each). Germline CDR1 SQVTM, CDR2 ANQGSEA. V lost 5 bases to trimming and J lost 0 bases, with 20 bases between them. CDR3 size: 16 residues. The CDR3 DNA reads TGCAGCGTTACTGTTCCCGAGGGGTATTTCTCCTACGAGCAGTACTTC. Amino acid sequence: CSVTVPEGYFSYEQYF.

This clonotype was seen just once. This chain links TRBV2 with TRBJ2-2; D is perhaps TRBD2 (6 bases). Per germline, CDR1 SNHLY and CDR2 FYNNEI. Trimming took 7 bases from V and 4 from J, leaving 10 bases between them. The CDR3 sequence is 13 residues long. The CDR3 reads CASTLAITGELFF. For the CDR3, the DNA is TGTGCCAGCACTCTAGCGATCACCGGGGAGCTGTTTTTT.

This clonotype has more than one count but fewer than ten. The chain has TRBV5-1 and TRBJ2-1; 9 bases are a match to TRBD1. V shed 0 bases, J shed 6 bases, and the junction held 4 bases outside the gene matches. The CDR3 is made up of 15 amino acids. Germline V gene lookup returns CDR1 SGHRS and CDR2 YFSETQ. In nucleotides, the CDR3 is TGCGCCAGCAGCTTGGGGGGACAGGGAGTCAATGAGCAGTTCTTC. This sequence encodes CASSLGGQGVNEQFF.

This clonotype was seen more than once but under ten times. The rearrangement uses TRBV7-9 and TRBJ2-5; D not resolved. The CDR3 has 15 residues. CDR1 is SEHNR and CDR2 is FQNEAQ in the germline V gene (reference sequence). The V and J ends lost 3 bases and 4 bases respectively, with 15 bases between them. In DNA form, the CDR3 reads TGTGCCAGCAGCTTCGACGCGTGGGATGTAGAGACCCAGTACTTC. Amino acids: CASSFDAWDVETQYF.

This clonotype was observed a handful of times. This chain links TRBV29-1 with TRBJ1-1; D is unresolved. The germline V gene encodes CDR1 SQVTM and CDR2 ANQGSEA. The CDR3 sequence is 13 residues long. The V and J ends lost 1 base and 6 bases respectively, with 12 bases between them. The CDR3 DNA sequence: TGCAGCGTTGAAGTATCGGGAGGAGCTGAAGCTTTCTTT. Translation: CSVEVSGGAEAFF. The full variable domain, rest sourced from reference TRBV29-1 and TRBJ1-1, is SAVISQKPSRDICQRGTSLTIQCQVDSQVTMMFWYRQQPGQSLTLIATANQGSEATYESGFVIDKFPISRPNLTFSTLTVSNMSPEDSSIYLCSVEVSGGAEAFFGQGTRLTVV.

The chain links TRBV11-2 to TRBJ1-1; D call uncertain. The CDR3 contains 15 residues. Germline V gene data show CDR1 as SGHAT and CDR2 as FQNNGV. Between the trimmed V and J ends, which lost 8 bases and 1 base, there was a span of 17 bases. Written as DNA, the CDR3 is TGTGCCAGCCGTCGTGTGACCGGGAAGAACACTGAAGCTTTCTTT. Residues: CASRRVTGKNTEAFF.

The gene calls are TRBV5-1 and TRBJ1-2; tentatively, D is TRBD1 (6 bases). The CDR3 is made up of 16 amino acids. With 0 bases removed from V and 3 bases from J, the gap between germline ends came to 15 bases. Germline loops: CDR1 SGHRS, CDR2 YFSETQ. CDR3 sequence (DNA): TGCGCCAGCAGCTTGGGACAGGTTGGGTTTGACTATGGCTACACCTTC. Translated: CASSLGQVGFDYGYTF.

The J gene is TRBJ1-6, the V gene TRBV4-3; D gene uncertain. Germline V gives CDR1 LGHNA, CDR2 YSLEER. Trimming left V 0 bases short and J 7 bases short, with 4 bases between. The CDR3 is 13 residues long. CDR3 sequence (DNA): TGCGCCAGCAGCCAAGATATCAATTCACCCCTCCACTTT. Residues: CASSQDINSPLHF.

The chain has TRBV5-1 and TRBJ2-1, with no clear D. Looked up from germline, CDR1 is SGHRS and CDR2 is YFSETQ. The CDR3 is made up of 17 amino acids. The V gene lost 0 bases and the J gene lost 2 bases, with 15 bases spanning the gap. The CDR3 loop reads CASSLVASPRPYNEQFF. CDR3 in DNA: TGCGCCAGCAGCTTGGTGGCCTCCCCGCGGCCCTACAATGAGCAGTTCTTC.

This clonotype has a handful of counts. The chain recombines TRBV7-9 with TRBJ2-5, with a weak D call TRBD2 (5 bases). CDR3 length equals 14 residues. Germline loops: CDR1 SEHNR, CDR2 FQNEAQ (reference sequence). The V end lost 1 base, the J end lost 5 bases, and 11 bases lay between the germline ends. CDR3 sequence reads: CASSLGVGGETQYF. Here the CDR3 DNA reads TGTGCCAGCAGCTTAGGTGTCGGCGGGGAGACCCAGTACTTC.

This clonotype was picked up a small number of times. As DNA, the CDR3 is TGTGCCAGCAGCGTTTGGACCGACCAAGAGACCCAGTACTTC. Amino acids: CASSVWTDQETQYF. The chain employs TRBV11-2 and TRBJ2-5, with unresolved D. There are 14 residues in the CDR3. Per the germline V gene, CDR1 is SGHAT and CDR2 is FQNNGV. The V end was cut by 5 bases, the J end by 0 bases, with 10 bases between.

The sample holds a few counts of this clonotype. The V call is TRBV7-6, the J call TRBJ1-1; the D is unclear. V was trimmed by 4 bases and J by 3 bases, leaving 15 bases between them. This CDR3 contains 15 residues. Germline V lookup: CDR1 SGHVS, CDR2 FNYEAQ. CDR3 sequence reads: CASSSLGELDTEAFF. The CDR3 DNA follows: TGTGCCAGCAGCTCACTAGGAGAATTGGACACTGAAGCTTTCTTT.

The sample holds a few counts of this clonotype. The CDR3 spells CASSGQGIETQYF. Written as DNA, the CDR3 is TGTGCCAGCAGTGGACAGGGGATAGAGACCCAGTACTTC. This chain joins TRBV2 and TRBJ2-5; TRBD1 matches 8 bases. The CDR3 extends over 13 amino acids. Germline V lookup: CDR1 SNHLY, CDR2 FYNNEI. Trimming at V came to 4 bases and at J to 4 bases, leaving 2 bases not matched to a gene. The full variable domain, with the rest looked up from reference TRBV2 and TRBJ2-5, is EPEVTQTPSHQVTQMGQEVILRCVPISNHLYFYWYRQILGQKVEFLVSFYNNEISEKSEIFDDQFSVERPDGSNFTLKIRSTKLEDSAMYFCASSGQGIETQYFGPGTRLLVL.

This clonotype has more than one count but fewer than ten. The chain couples TRBV4-1 to TRBJ1-5; D gene ambiguous. Germline V gene sequence: CDR1 MGHRA, CDR2 YSYEKL. Trimming left V 2 bases short and J 6 bases short, with 17 bases between. The CDR3 extends over 16 amino acids. CDR3: CASSQKAVVGPQPQHF. CDR3 DNA sequence: TGCGCCAGCAGCCAAAAGGCGGTAGTAGGTCCTCAGCCCCAGCATTTT.

This clonotype has more than one count but fewer than ten. The rearrangement links TRBV20-1 to TRBJ1-1; 10 nucleotides align to TRBD1. CDR3 length: 14 residues. In germline, CDR1 is DFQATT, CDR2 SNEGSKA (reference sequence). V gave up 0 bases and J gave up 4 bases; unmatched junction bases: 2. Here the CDR3 DNA reads TGCAGTGCTAGAGAATGGACAGGGGGCACTGAAGCTTTCTTT. Protein: CSAREWTGGTEAFF.

V usage is TRBV9 and J usage is TRBJ2-2, with D possibly matching TRBD2 (5 bases). There are 18 residues in the CDR3. Trimming removed 1 base from V and 2 bases from J, with 18 bases in between. Germline CDR1 SGDLS, CDR2 YYNGEE. The CDR3 DNA sequence: TGTGCCAGCAGCGTAATTCCCGGGTCGACTATAAACACCGGGGAGCTGTTTTTT. This translates into CASSVIPGSTINTGELFF.

This rearrangement joins TRBV12-3 or TRBV12-4 to TRBJ2-5; 8 bases line up with TRBD1. This CDR3 spans 16 amino acids. J gave up 5 bases and V 2 bases, and 10 bases lay outside the gene matches. This CDR3 reads CASSLLGQARRETQYF. CDR3 DNA: TGTGCCAGCAGTTTATTGGGACAGGCAAGGAGGGAGACCCAGTACTTC.